This T cell receptor (beta chain) was sequenced for a study of identical twins. Study conclusions and caveats: Conclusions leaned on cross-sectional statistical analysis and did not track the same donors over time.

One entry per CDR3 protein results from TCRdb running MiXCR on the 5' RACE reads. Of a few hundred thousand distinct CDR3 sequences listed, 8.5% to 10% are singletons. This clonotype was seen at least ten times. Its antigen is undetermined. Germline values: CDR1 MGHRA, CDR2 YSYEKL. The ends were cut back, 0 bases at V and 5 bases at J, with 13 bases in the middle. This CDR3 has 16 residues. The receptor's source is a woman aged 50 to 60 in good health. This sequence joins TRBV4-1 and TRBJ1-4; D unresolved. The sequencing sample was made of naive T cells sorted from blood. Here the CDR3 DNA reads TGCGCCAGCAGCCAAGAAGTGGCCTTAGGGAATGAAAAACTGTTTTTT. It codes for CASSQEVALGNEKLFF.